The clone carrying this T cell receptor beta chain was counted a single time. Its specificity is unknown. Trimming pared 4 bases from V and 7 bases from J, leaving 13 bases between. The CDR3 sequence is 13 residues long. Per germline, CDR1 MNHEY and CDR2 SVGAGI. This entry belongs to a study of response to subunit inactivated influenza vaccine. One entry per CDR3 protein, called by TCRdb with MiXCR from the RT-PCR reads. The sample has around 530,000 distinct CDR3 sequences, 16% seen once; the top ten hold roughly 3%. General study findings and limits: Few new T cells, the authors suggested, are recruited by each seasonal influenza vaccination.

V is TRBV6-5 and J is TRBJ1-1; D possibly corresponds to TRBD1 (5 bases). Sample: CD4+ T cells sorted from PBMCs, taken approximately 25 months after vaccination. The clonotype comes from a man aged 50-75 years who received an inactivated influenza vaccine. DNA for the CDR3: TGTGCCAGCAGTTTGGGGCCAAGGGGTGAAGCTTTCTTT. Translation: CASSLGPRGEAFF.